This is a list of T cell receptor beta chains from one sample in a study of shared clonotypes between healthy human individuals. TCRdb's table, derived via immunoSEQ multiplex PCR, lists solely in-frame clones and lacks some. The sample carries under 1,100,000 clones, approximately 78% recorded once. The sample comprised memory CD4+ T cells from PBMCs. The receptor source for this set is a man between 18 and 29 years old in good health. Some clones in this sample may be carry-over from other donors' samples. The CDR3 runs from the conserved cysteine through the conserved F or W. A D gene is named only where the DNA matches it firmly. The listing skips clone size in some rows; elsewhere it reads once, few, many or a size class.

j_call: TRBJ2-2
clone_size: NA
v_call: TRBV6-1
d_call: TRBD1
cdr3_nt: TGTGCCAGCAGCCGCAGCGGGACAGGGGCCGGGGAGCTGTTTTTT
cdr3_aa: CASSRSGTGAGELFF

j_call: TRBJ1-5
clone_size: NA
v_call: TRBV19
d_call: NA
cdr3_nt: TGTGCCAGTAGTATCATAGCTCACGGCCGCCCGGGGGGCAATCAGCCCCAGCATTTT
cdr3_aa: CASSIIAHGRPGGNQPQHF

j_call: TRBJ2-7
clone_size: NA
v_call: TRBV7-9
d_call: TRBD2
cdr3_nt: TGTGCCAGCAGCTTATTGGGCGGGAGTAACACCCACGAGCAGTACTTC
cdr3_aa: CASSLLGGSNTHEQYF

j_call: TRBJ1-1
clone_size: few
v_call: TRBV19
d_call: NA
cdr3_nt: TGTGCCAGTAGTCCCACGCCCCAGCGAGCTTTCTTT
cdr3_aa: CASSPTPQRAFF

j_call: TRBJ1-1
clone_size: NA
v_call: TRBV14
d_call: TRBD1
cdr3_nt: TGTGCCAGCAGCCAACTTACAGGGGGCACTGAAGCTTTCTTT
cdr3_aa: CASSQLTGGTEAFF

j_call: TRBJ2-5
clone_size: NA
v_call: TRBV5-4
d_call: TRBD2
cdr3_nt: TGTGCCAGCAGCTTGACTAGCGCAAAAGAGACCCAGTACTTC
cdr3_aa: CASSLTSAKETQYF

j_call: TRBJ2-2
clone_size: NA
v_call: TRBV5-5
d_call: NA
cdr3_nt: TGTGCCAGCAGCCCGATGGGGGTCGCCGGGGAGCTGTTTTTT
cdr3_aa: CASSPMGVAGELFF

j_call: TRBJ2-4
clone_size: NA
v_call: TRBV11-3
d_call: TRBD2
cdr3_nt: TGTGCCAGCAGCTTCTCCGATGCGGGAGGCATTCAGTACTTC
cdr3_aa: CASSFSDAGGIQYF

j_call: TRBJ2-2
clone_size: NA
v_call: TRBV6-5
d_call: NA
cdr3_nt: TGTGCCAGCAGTTACCAACAGGGTGGGACCGGGGAGCTGTTTTTT
cdr3_aa: CASSYQQGGTGELFF

j_call: TRBJ2-7
clone_size: NA
v_call: TRBV2
d_call: NA
cdr3_nt: TGTGCCAGCAAACTAGGGAGCGAGCAGTACTTC
cdr3_aa: CASKLGSEQYF

j_call: TRBJ2-1
clone_size: NA
v_call: TRBV11-2
d_call: NA
cdr3_nt: TGTGCCAGCAGCTTGGTCCTCGGCAATGAGCAGTTCTTC
cdr3_aa: CASSLVLGNEQFF

j_call: TRBJ1-2
clone_size: NA
v_call: TRBV18
d_call: TRBD1
cdr3_nt: TGTGCCAGCTCACCAAACATTGGACAGGGGGGTGGCTACACCTTC
cdr3_aa: CASSPNIGQGGGYTF

j_call: TRBJ1-1
clone_size: NA
v_call: TRBV5-1
d_call: NA
cdr3_nt: TGCGCCAGCAGCCCTTTGGGGCAGAACACTGAAGCTTTCTTT
cdr3_aa: CASSPLGQNTEAFF

j_call: TRBJ2-7
clone_size: NA
v_call: TRBV19
d_call: NA
cdr3_nt: TGTGCCAGTAGGGAGGGAGACGTCCAGTACTTC
cdr3_aa: CASREGDVQYF

j_call: TRBJ1-1
clone_size: NA
v_call: TRBV2
d_call: TRBD1
cdr3_nt: TGTGCCAGCAGTGAGGGGGGACAGGGGACTGAAGCTTTCTTT
cdr3_aa: CASSEGGQGTEAFF

j_call: TRBJ2-5
clone_size: NA
v_call: TRBV2
d_call: TRBD2
cdr3_nt: TGTGCCAGCAGTGAGGGGAGGGCCGGGGTTGACCAGTACTTC
cdr3_aa: CASSEGRAGVDQYF

j_call: TRBJ2-2
clone_size: many
v_call: TRBV7-8
d_call: NA
cdr3_nt: TGTGCCAGCAGCTCCCGGAGACAGACCACCGGGGAGCTGTTTTTT
cdr3_aa: CASSSRRQTTGELFF

j_call: TRBJ2-1
clone_size: NA
v_call: TRBV9
d_call: NA
cdr3_nt: TGTGCCAGCAGCGTAGAACCCGGGAGCTCCTACAATGAGCAGTTCTTC
cdr3_aa: CASSVEPGSSYNEQFF

j_call: TRBJ2-3
clone_size: NA
v_call: TRBV2
d_call: TRBD1
cdr3_nt: TGTGCCAGCAGTGAGGGACAGTACAGTCAGTATTTT
cdr3_aa: CASSEGQYSQYF

j_call: TRBJ1-5
clone_size: NA
v_call: TRBV6-6
d_call: NA
cdr3_nt: TGTGCCAGTCGGACAGCTCTAGCGGGTCAGCCCCAGCATTTT
cdr3_aa: CASRTALAGQPQHF

j_call: TRBJ2-1
clone_size: NA
v_call: TRBV7-6
d_call: TRBD2
cdr3_nt: TGTGCCAGCAGCCCGGGACTAGCGGACGATGAGCAGTTCTTC
cdr3_aa: CASSPGLADDEQFF

j_call: TRBJ2-7
clone_size: NA
v_call: TRBV7-8
d_call: NA
cdr3_nt: TGTGCCAGCAGCCCCCGCAGGGAACCCTATTACGAGCAGTACTTC
cdr3_aa: CASSPRREPYYEQYF

j_call: TRBJ2-6
clone_size: NA
v_call: TRBV5-1
d_call: NA
cdr3_nt: TGCGCCAGCAGCTTGTTTGAGGGTTCTGGGGCCAACGTCCTGACTTTC
cdr3_aa: CASSLFEGSGANVLTF

j_call: TRBJ2-5
clone_size: NA
v_call: TRBV10-3
d_call: TRBD1
cdr3_nt: TGTGCCACCAAAGGGACAGGTCAAGAGACCCAGTACTTC
cdr3_aa: CATKGTGQETQYF

j_call: TRBJ2-5
clone_size: NA
v_call: TRBV5-1
d_call: TRBD2
cdr3_nt: TGCGCCAGCAGCGGGAGGGCTGAGACCCAGTACTTC
cdr3_aa: CASSGRAETQYF

j_call: TRBJ2-6
clone_size: NA
v_call: TRBV7-8
d_call: NA
cdr3_nt: TGTGCCAGCAGCTTACTTGTAGGGAGTGGGGCCAACGTCCTGACTTTC
cdr3_aa: CASSLLVGSGANVLTF

j_call: TRBJ2-3
clone_size: NA
v_call: TRBV5-4
d_call: NA
cdr3_nt: TGTGCCAGCAGCCAAGATCCCTCCACAGATACGCAGTATTTT
cdr3_aa: CASSQDPSTDTQYF

j_call: TRBJ2-7
clone_size: NA
v_call: TRBV28
d_call: TRBD2
cdr3_nt: TGTGCCAGCAGTTTGTGGACTAGCGGGAGGGGGACCTACGAGCAGTACTTC
cdr3_aa: CASSLWTSGRGTYEQYF

j_call: TRBJ2-2
clone_size: NA
v_call: TRBV7-3
d_call: NA
cdr3_nt: TGTGCCAGCAGCCCTCCGCGCACCGGGGAGCTGTTTTTT
cdr3_aa: CASSPPRTGELFF

j_call: TRBJ2-1
clone_size: few
v_call: TRBV30
d_call: NA
cdr3_nt: TGTGCCTGGAGGACTTTAGGTCCGGATGAGCAGTTCTTC
cdr3_aa: CAWRTLGPDEQFF

j_call: TRBJ2-1
clone_size: NA
v_call: TRBV7-3
d_call: NA
cdr3_nt: TGTGCCAGCAGCTTAACACCCGCAAGCGGGTGGGATTACAATGAGCAGTTCTTC
cdr3_aa: CASSLTPASGWDYNEQFF

j_call: TRBJ2-2
clone_size: NA
v_call: TRBV4-2
d_call: TRBD2
cdr3_nt: TGTGCCAGCAGCCAAGATATGCGACTCGGGCTAGCGGGAGGGCCCGGCACCGGGGAGCTGTTTTTT
cdr3_aa: CASSQDMRLGLAGGPGTGELFF

j_call: TRBJ2-3
clone_size: NA
v_call: TRBV5-6
d_call: TRBD2
cdr3_nt: TGTGCCAGCAGCATAATAGCGGGAGCCGCAGATACGCAGTATTTT
cdr3_aa: CASSIIAGAADTQYF

j_call: TRBJ2-5
clone_size: NA
v_call: TRBV9
d_call: TRBD1
cdr3_nt: TGTGCCAGCAGCGTAGGCGTACAGGGGTCAGTGGAGGCCCAGTACTTC
cdr3_aa: CASSVGVQGSVEAQYF

j_call: TRBJ2-2
clone_size: NA
v_call: TRBV19
d_call: NA
cdr3_nt: TGTGCCAGTAGAAACCCCGGGGAAACCGGGGAGCTGTTTTTT
cdr3_aa: CASRNPGETGELFF

j_call: TRBJ2-5
clone_size: NA
v_call: TRBV4-1
d_call: NA
cdr3_nt: TGCGCCAGCAGCCACTCGGACACATTCCAAGAGACCCAGTACTTC
cdr3_aa: CASSHSDTFQETQYF

j_call: TRBJ2-1
clone_size: NA
v_call: TRBV11-2
d_call: NA
cdr3_nt: TGTGCCAGCAGCTTAGCCCGGGGGCGAGACAATGAGCAGTTCTTC
cdr3_aa: CASSLARGRDNEQFF

j_call: TRBJ1-2
clone_size: once
v_call: TRBV7-2
d_call: NA
cdr3_nt: TGTGCCAGCAGCTTAGGGACAACTTATGGCTACACCTTC
cdr3_aa: CASSLGTTYGYTF

j_call: TRBJ2-2
clone_size: NA
v_call: TRBV7-3
d_call: NA
cdr3_nt: TGTGCCAGCAGCTTAATTGGCGGAGGCCCCGGGGAGCTGTTTTTT
cdr3_aa: CASSLIGGGPGELFF

j_call: TRBJ2-7
clone_size: NA
v_call: TRBV25-1
d_call: TRBD2
cdr3_nt: TGTGCCAGCAGTCCGAGTGGGCGGGAGGTCCACGAGCAGTACTTC
cdr3_aa: CASSPSGREVHEQYF

j_call: TRBJ2-5
clone_size: NA
v_call: TRBV11-3
d_call: NA
cdr3_nt: TGTGCCAGCAGCTTACGCAGGGGTCGGGAGACCCAGTACTTC
cdr3_aa: CASSLRRGRETQYF

j_call: TRBJ2-1
clone_size: NA
v_call: TRBV10-3
d_call: NA
cdr3_nt: TGTGCCATCAGTGAAAGAGGGGGACACAATGAGCAGTTCTTC
cdr3_aa: CAISERGGHNEQFF

j_call: TRBJ2-1
clone_size: NA
v_call: TRBV2
d_call: NA
cdr3_nt: TGTGCCAGCAGTGAATTTGGACGGAGCTCCTACAATGAGCAGTTCTTC
cdr3_aa: CASSEFGRSSYNEQFF

j_call: TRBJ2-7
clone_size: NA
v_call: TRBV11-2
d_call: TRBD1
cdr3_nt: TGTGCCAGCAGCTTATATCCCGGGGGACAGGGGGCTAGCTACGAGCAGTACTTC
cdr3_aa: CASSLYPGGQGASYEQYF

j_call: TRBJ2-1
clone_size: NA
v_call: TRBV5-6
d_call: TRBD2
cdr3_nt: TGTGCCAGCAGCTTGCCCCCTAGCGGGAGGTACAATGAGCAGTTCTTC
cdr3_aa: CASSLPPSGRYNEQFF

j_call: TRBJ2-7
clone_size: NA
v_call: TRBV6-4
d_call: NA
cdr3_nt: TGTGCCAGCAGAGCACCTAGGGTACACCTCTCCTACGAGCAGTACTTC
cdr3_aa: CASRAPRVHLSYEQYF

j_call: TRBJ1-2
clone_size: NA
v_call: TRBV5-5
d_call: NA
cdr3_nt: TGTGCCAGCAGCCCGGTGACAGCAGCTAACTATGGCTACACCTTC
cdr3_aa: CASSPVTAANYGYTF

j_call: TRBJ2-7
clone_size: NA
v_call: TRBV27
d_call: TRBD2
cdr3_nt: TGTGCCAGCAGTTTCGGTAGCGGGAGCTACGAGCAGTACTTC
cdr3_aa: CASSFGSGSYEQYF

j_call: TRBJ2-7
clone_size: NA
v_call: TRBV2
d_call: NA
cdr3_nt: TGTGCCAGCAGTGAAACCAGGACTCCCTACGAGCAGTACTTC
cdr3_aa: CASSETRTPYEQYF

j_call: TRBJ2-5
clone_size: NA
v_call: TRBV9
d_call: NA
cdr3_nt: TGTGCCAGCAGCGTAGCTCCAGGACAGATCCAAGAGACCCAGTACTTC
cdr3_aa: CASSVAPGQIQETQYF

j_call: TRBJ1-1
clone_size: few
v_call: TRBV5-1
d_call: NA
cdr3_nt: TGCGCCAGCAGCGCGAACACTGAAGCTTTCTTT
cdr3_aa: CASSANTEAFF

j_call: TRBJ1-2
clone_size: NA
v_call: TRBV15
d_call: NA
cdr3_nt: TGTGCCACCAGCAGAGTCCGTCCGGATGGCTACACCTTC
cdr3_aa: CATSRVRPDGYTF

j_call: TRBJ2-1
clone_size: few
v_call: TRBV6-1
d_call: TRBD2
cdr3_nt: TGTGCCACCAAGAGGACTAGCGGGAGTACCAATGAGCAGTTCTTC
cdr3_aa: CATKRTSGSTNEQFF

j_call: TRBJ2-2
clone_size: NA
v_call: TRBV2
d_call: NA
cdr3_nt: TGTGCCAGCATTCTCCCCCCGGCCGGGGAGCTGTTTTTT
cdr3_aa: CASILPPAGELFF

j_call: TRBJ2-7
clone_size: NA
v_call: TRBV11-1
d_call: NA
cdr3_nt: TGTGCCAGCAGCTCAGTCTTCACAGCGTACTTC
cdr3_aa: CASSSVFTAYF